A selection of T cell receptor beta chains follows, all from one sample in a study of shared clonotypes between healthy human individuals. Measured with immunoSEQ multiplex PCR; TCRdb has only the in-frame clones, and not every one. The table includes fewer than 400,000 clones, roughly 70% detected once. The sequenced sample consisted of memory CD4+ T cells sorted from blood. These receptors all stem from a man younger than 45 in good health. Each CDR3 is given with its conserved first and last residue. D genes are given only for firm matches. Rows may omit the clone size; those that give it use once, few, many or a size class.

d_gene	v_gene	abundance	j_gene	CDR3nt	CDR3aa
NA	TRBV7-2	NA	TRBJ1-1	TGTGCCAGCAGCTTAGTAGACACTCCGAACACTGAAGCTTTCTTT	CASSLVDTPNTEAFF
NA	TRBV12-5	NA	TRBJ2-1	TGTGCTAGTGGTTTGGTACATGGGAGCTCCTACAATGAGCAGTTCTTC	CASGLVHGSSYNEQFF
NA	TRBV9	NA	TRBJ2-7	TGTGCCAGCAGCGTAGGGCGCAGTGGGCTCTACGAGCAGTACTTC	CASSVGRSGLYEQYF
NA	TRBV5-4	once	TRBJ2-2	TGTGCCAGCAGCTTGGGGGGGGCCGCGGGCACCGGGGAGCTGTTTTTT	CASSLGGAAGTGELFF
NA	TRBV6-1	few	TRBJ2-2	TGTGCCAGCAGAGAATCGGGCACCGGGGAGCTGTTTTTT	CASRESGTGELFF
TRBD1	TRBV5-1	NA	TRBJ2-7	TGCGCCAGCTCGGCAGGGGGCTATGTCTACGAGCAGTACTTC	CASSAGGYVYEQYF
NA	TRBV14	few	TRBJ2-1	TGTGCCAGCAGCCCCCCCGGAGGGCCTTCCTACAATGAGCAGTTCTTC	CASSPPGGPSYNEQFF
NA	TRBV5-1	NA	TRBJ2-5	TGCGCCAGCAGCTTGGCGGGGCGGGAGACCCAGTACTTC	CASSLAGRETQYF
NA	TRBV6-6	NA	TRBJ1-5	TGTGCCAGCAGTTCCCCAGGGGGCAATCAGCCCCAGCATTTT	CASSSPGGNQPQHF
NA	TRBV5-5	NA	TRBJ1-1	TGTGCCAGCAGCTTGGCCATAGGAGGAATTTACACTGAAGCTTTCTTT	CASSLAIGGIYTEAFF
TRBD1	TRBV19	NA	TRBJ2-7	TGTGCCAGTAGTTCCGGCAGGACAGGCAACTACGAGCAGTACTTC	CASSSGRTGNYEQYF
TRBD2	TRBV28	once	TRBJ2-1	TGTGCCAGCAGATCCCTTAGCGGGGGGTCCTACAATGAGCAGTTCTTC	CASRSLSGGSYNEQFF
TRBD1	TRBV6-5	NA	TRBJ1-2	TGTGCCAGCAGTCTACAGGGGGATAACTATGGCTACACCTTC	CASSLQGDNYGYTF
NA	TRBV18	NA	TRBJ1-6	TGTGCCAGCTCACCGTCCAACGATAGGAATTCACCCCTCCACTTT	CASSPSNDRNSPLHF
TRBD1	TRBV7-2	NA	TRBJ1-3	TGTGCCAGCAGCTGGACAGGGGGCGAAAACACCATATATTTT	CASSWTGGENTIYF
TRBD2	TRBV28	NA	TRBJ2-3	TGTGCCAGCAGTTTTAACGGGAGGACAGATACGCAGTATTTT	CASSFNGRTDTQYF
TRBD1	TRBV7-3	NA	TRBJ2-1	TGTGCCAGCAGCTTACAGACAGGGGGTAACAATGAGCAGTTCTTC	CASSLQTGGNNEQFF
TRBD1	TRBV15	NA	TRBJ1-2	TGTGCCACCAGCCCGACAGGGTTTGGCTACACCTTC	CATSPTGFGYTF
NA	TRBV27	NA	TRBJ2-3	TGTGCCAGCAGTTTAGGGCAGGGTAACACAGATACGCAGTATTTT	CASSLGQGNTDTQYF
TRBD1	TRBV19	NA	TRBJ2-7	TGTGCCAGTAGTCCACAGACAGGGAACGAGCAGTACTTC	CASSPQTGNEQYF